The 9 T cell receptor beta chains presented below share a single source sample, sequenced in a study of OX40 agonist ivuxolimab in advanced cancers. The data were produced by immunoSEQ multiplex PCR, yet TCRdb's version contains in-frame clones alone and is incomplete. The sample gives roughly 50,000 clones, 70% to 90% of which show up once; 0.8% to 1% is in the top ten. This specimen was CD4+ or CD8+ T cells sorted from blood, taken in a trial of the OX40 agonist ivuxolimab. Receptor source: an adult with an advanced solid tumor such as melanoma, head and neck, liver or kidney cancer.

Only a few counts were recorded for this clone. The CDR3: CASSLGGIRYGYTF. The CDR3 DNA is TGTGCCAGCAGCTTAGGAGGGATTCGGTATGGCTACACCTTC. The rearrangement joins TRBV7-8 to TRBJ1-2; D is uncertain. CDR1 is SGHVS and CDR2 is FQNEAQ in the germline V gene. The V and J ends lost 1 base and 5 bases respectively, with 11 bases between them. The CDR3 is 14 amino acids. The whole variable domain, remainder taken from reference TRBV7-8 and TRBJ1-2, is GAGVSQSPRYKVAKRGQDVALRCDPISGHVSLFWYQQALGQGPEFLTYFQNEAQLDKSGLPSDRFFAERPEGSVSTLKIQRTQQEDSAVYLCASSLGGIRYGYTFGSGTRLTVV.

The CDR3 is CASSIVTEAFF. The CDR3 nucleotides read TGTGCCAGCAGCATCGTCACTGAAGCTTTCTTT. This chain uses TRBV9 with TRBJ1-1; D gene unclear. V lost 4 bases and J 4 bases, leaving 5 bases between the germline ends. The CDR3 sequence is 11 residues long. Germline V gene data show CDR1 as SGDLS and CDR2 as YYNGEE.

The chain carries TRBV27 and TRBJ2-1; TRBD1 matches at 8 bases. The CDR3 covers 18 residues. Losses at the gene ends were 3 bases for V and 7 bases for J; bases not matched to a gene: 17. The germline V gene has CDR1 MNHEY and CDR2 SMNVEV (reference sequence). The CDR3 DNA follows: TGTGCCAGCAGTTTCTCTCAGGTTCGGGCAGGGGGCACAAATGAGCAGTTCTTC. This codes for CASSFSQVRAGGTNEQFF.

The chain has TRBV7-8 and TRBJ1-1; TRBD1 aligns across 7 bases. The CDR3 has 16 amino acids. The ends lost 4 bases at V and 1 base at J; junction bases unmatched: 9. CDR1 and CDR2 from the germline V gene are SGHVS and FQNEAQ. The CDR3: CASSSSRNRGNTEAFF. In DNA form, the CDR3 reads TGTGCCAGCAGCTCCTCTCGCAACAGGGGGAACACTGAAGCTTTCTTT.

This chain uses TRBV7-2 with TRBJ2-7; TRBD2 might be the D (6 bases). This CDR3 spans 14 amino acids. Trimming shortened V by 3 bases and J by 6 bases, and 15 bases separated the two germline ends. Germline V CDR1 and CDR2: SGHTA, FQGNSA. The CDR3 nucleotides are TGTGCCAGCAGCTTGTCGGGCGGGGTGCTCGAGCAGTACTTC. Its translation: CASSLSGGVLEQYF.

The chain employs TRBV12-5 and TRBJ1-6; TRBD1 aligns across 8 bases. V lost 1 base to trimming and J lost 6 bases; unmatched junction nucleotides: 2. The CDR3 runs to 15 residues. The germline CDR1 and CDR2 sequences are LGHNT and FRNRAP. CDR3 in amino acids: CASGLGQGSNSPLHF. The DNA for the CDR3 is TGTGCTAGTGGTTTGGGACAGGGGAGTAATTCACCCCTCCACTTT.

DNA for the CDR3: TGCGCCAGCCAATCCGGACAGGCCTCCTACAATGAGCAGTTCTTC. It is translated as CASQSGQASYNEQFF. The V and J genes are TRBV5-1 and TRBJ2-1; 7 bases line up with TRBD1. With 7 bases clipped from V and 0 bases from J, the junction kept 7 bases outside the gene matches. The CDR3 is 15 amino acids. Germline assignment: CDR1 SGHRS and CDR2 YFSETQ.

This chain uses TRBV7-8 with TRBJ1-6; 7 nucleotides align to TRBD1. There are 14 residues in the CDR3. Germline lookup yields CDR1 SGHVS and CDR2 FQNEAQ. With V trimmed by 1 base and J by 10 bases, 4 bases remained unmatched. The CDR3 region is CASSLGQGLSPLHF. The CDR3 bases are TGTGCCAGCAGCTTAGGACAGGGCTTGTCACCCCTCCACTTT.

This clone counts as medium-sized (0.01 to 0.1%). The rearrangement uses TRBV18 and TRBJ1-2; D is unresolved. With 3 bases removed from V and 5 bases from J, the gap between germline ends came to 22 bases. CDR1 and CDR2 (germline): KGHSH, LQKENI. CDR3 length: 17 amino acids. CDR3: CASSPIPSPESPYGYTF. DNA for the CDR3: TGTGCCAGCTCACCTATCCCTAGCCCCGAGTCACCGTATGGCTACACCTTC.